The rows below give T cell receptor beta chains drawn from one sample of a study of T-cell memory formation after mild COVID-19. TCRdb analysed the 5' RACE reads with MiXCR anew, one entry per CDR3 protein. Here the sample spans around 200,000 distinct CDR3 sequences, about 22% being singletons. Source material: PBMCs or a T cell subset sorted from them (not recorded which). All receptors derive from an adult woman who had mild COVID-19 (a few samples of this study predate the infection). Cell type and time point are not known. CDR3s leave out the opening cysteine and the closing phenylalanine or tryptophan.

v_call,cdr3_aa
TRBV4-2,ASSPPEREGYEQY
TRBV5-1,ASSGWTPSTDTQY
TRBV27,ASSLAGEGINEQF
TRBV6-1,ATEPGTGAVLSYNSPLH
TRBV6-1,ASSVGQGDEKLF
TRBV6-6,ASSYNGLAGGPSSNVQETQY
TRBV5-1,ASSFNRDLNTEAF
TRBV3-1,ASKGGGDTQY
TRBV7-3,ASSSGLVSTDTQY
TRBV4-2,ASSQDYGGRDSPLH
TRBV20-1,SARDWDSYTEAF
TRBV5-4,ASSFLSFQGNSPLH
TRBV12-3/TRBV12-4,ASSAVLGNWGFQETQY
TRBV29-1,SVEEGTGQETQY
TRBV29-1,SVEEIEGDEKLF
TRBV6-5,ASSYSGIAGGPLAYEQY
TRBV30,AWSVWPPYSSYNEQF
TRBV20-1,SARGLYGYT
TRBV28,ASSLTRGAYEQY
TRBV29-1,SVEPGATNEQF
TRBV2,ATIGTTKETQY
TRBV27,ASSLSDGTDTQY
TRBV9,ASSEGTGWQTQY
TRBV30,AWSVLGVNAGDTQY
TRBV15,ATSRQILNQPQH
TRBV24-1,ATSGGNTEAF
TRBV29-1,SSPGDNLEAF
TRBV7-9,ASSLDRPNEKLF
TRBV7-2,ASSPPNIRASYT
TRBV5-1,ASSPLEHGTSDPYEQY
TRBV30,AATGESTDTQY
TRBV11-3,ASSLVGEELSYGYT
TRBV6-2/TRBV6-3,ASKQAYNEQF
TRBV10-3,AISESNGVPYEQY
TRBV6-5,ASSFGLAEPDNEQF
TRBV4-1,ASSGGAGEDEQY
TRBV12-3/TRBV12-4,ASSPRTANYGYT
TRBV24-1,ATSEGGKGNQPQH
TRBV30,AWKPDRIDYGYT
TRBV11-2,ASSLDIFGLETQY
TRBV19,ASSTGTASSYEQY
TRBV6-1,ASSEALGQGITEAF